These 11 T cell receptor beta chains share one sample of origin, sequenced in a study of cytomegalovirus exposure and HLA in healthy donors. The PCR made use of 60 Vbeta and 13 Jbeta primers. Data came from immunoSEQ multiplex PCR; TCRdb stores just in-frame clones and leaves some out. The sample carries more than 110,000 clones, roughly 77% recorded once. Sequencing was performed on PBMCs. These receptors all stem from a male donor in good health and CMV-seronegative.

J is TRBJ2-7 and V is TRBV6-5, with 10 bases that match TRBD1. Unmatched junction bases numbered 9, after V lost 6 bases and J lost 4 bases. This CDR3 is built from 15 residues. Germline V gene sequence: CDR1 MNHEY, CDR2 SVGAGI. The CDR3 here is CASRRQGAIKYEQYF. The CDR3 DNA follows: TGTGCCAGCAGGCGACAGGGGGCTATCAAGTACGAGCAGTACTTC.

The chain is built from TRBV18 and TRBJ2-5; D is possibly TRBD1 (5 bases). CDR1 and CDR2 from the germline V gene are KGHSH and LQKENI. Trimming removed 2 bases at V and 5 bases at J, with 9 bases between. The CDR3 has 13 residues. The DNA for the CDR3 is TGTGCCAGCTCACCAGGGGCGGTGGAGACCCAGTACTTC. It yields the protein CASSPGAVETQYF.

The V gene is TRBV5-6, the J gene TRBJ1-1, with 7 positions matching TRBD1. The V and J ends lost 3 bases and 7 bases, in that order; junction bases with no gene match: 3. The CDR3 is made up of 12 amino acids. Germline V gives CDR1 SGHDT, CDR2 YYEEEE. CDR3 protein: CASSWDSLEAFF. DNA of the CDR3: TGTGCCAGCAGCTGGGACAGCCTTGAAGCTTTCTTT.

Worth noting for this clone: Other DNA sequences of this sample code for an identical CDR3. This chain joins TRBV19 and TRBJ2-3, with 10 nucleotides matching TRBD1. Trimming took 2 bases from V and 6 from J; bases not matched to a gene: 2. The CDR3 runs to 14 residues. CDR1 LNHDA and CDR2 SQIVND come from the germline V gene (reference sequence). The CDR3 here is CASSIRQGADTQYF. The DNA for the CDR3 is TGTGCCAGTAGTATACGACAGGGGGCGGATACGCAGTATTTT.

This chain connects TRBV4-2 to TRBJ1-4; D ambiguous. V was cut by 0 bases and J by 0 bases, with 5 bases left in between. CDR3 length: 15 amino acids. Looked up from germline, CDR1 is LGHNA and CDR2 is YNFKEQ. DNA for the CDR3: TGTGCCAGCAGCCAAGATAGCACAACTAATGAAAAACTGTTTTTT. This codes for CASSQDSTTNEKLFF.

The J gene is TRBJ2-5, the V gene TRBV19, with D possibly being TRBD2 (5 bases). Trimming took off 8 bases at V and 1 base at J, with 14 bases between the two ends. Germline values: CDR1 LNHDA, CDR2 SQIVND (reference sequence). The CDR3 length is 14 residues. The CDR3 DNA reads TGTGCCAGTCGGCGCGACGGGATCCAAGAGACCCAGTACTTC. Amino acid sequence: CASRRDGIQETQYF.

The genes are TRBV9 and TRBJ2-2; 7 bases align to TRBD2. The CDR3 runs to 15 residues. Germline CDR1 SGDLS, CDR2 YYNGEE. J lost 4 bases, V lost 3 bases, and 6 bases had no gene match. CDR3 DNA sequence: TGTGCCAGCAGCGCGGACTTAGCGGGCACCGGGGAGCTGTTTTTT. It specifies CASSADLAGTGELFF.

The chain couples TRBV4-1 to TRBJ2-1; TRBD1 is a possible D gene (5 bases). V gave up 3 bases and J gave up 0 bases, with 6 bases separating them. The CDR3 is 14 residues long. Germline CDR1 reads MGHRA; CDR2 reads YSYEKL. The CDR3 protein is CASSQDNSYNEQFF. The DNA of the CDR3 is TGCGCCAGCAGCCAGGACAACTCCTACAATGAGCAGTTCTTC.

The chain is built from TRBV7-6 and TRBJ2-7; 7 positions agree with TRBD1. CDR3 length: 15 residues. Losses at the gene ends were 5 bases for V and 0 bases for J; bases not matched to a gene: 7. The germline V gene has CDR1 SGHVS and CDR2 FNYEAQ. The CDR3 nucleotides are TGTGCCAGCAGCGACGACAGGGCCGTCTCCTACGAGCAGTACTTC. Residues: CASSDDRAVSYEQYF.

In nucleotides, the CDR3 is TGTGCCAGTAGTATGCCAAGGGGGGGCCGTCAGGGCAAAAACATTCAGTACTTC. This sequence encodes CASSMPRGGRQGKNIQYF. This chain links TRBV19 with TRBJ2-4, with D perhaps matching TRBD2 (7 bases). The CDR3 spans 18 residues. The germline V and J ends were trimmed by 3 bases and 3 bases, with 21 bases remaining between them. Per germline, CDR1 LNHDA and CDR2 SQIVND (reference sequence).

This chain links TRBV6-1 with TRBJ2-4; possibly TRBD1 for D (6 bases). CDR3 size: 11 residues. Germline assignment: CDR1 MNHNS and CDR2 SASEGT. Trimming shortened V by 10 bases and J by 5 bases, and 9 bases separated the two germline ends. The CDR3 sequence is CAIRGQNIQYF. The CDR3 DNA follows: TGTGCCATCAGGGGCCAAAACATTCAGTACTTC.